Listed below are T cell receptor beta chains from one sample, sequenced in a study of blood T cells in healthy people across ages. From the 5' RACE reads, TCRdb called clonotypes with MiXCR, one entry per CDR3 protein. Among more than 650,000 distinct CDR3 sequences listed, 22% were seen once. The sample was blood. The receptors come from a man between 65 and 85 years old in good health. CDR3s include the opening cysteine and the closing phenylalanine or tryptophan. The D gene is left open where the match is weak. Where a row states a size, it is once, few, many or the class of an expanded clone; other rows omit it.

cdr3_aa,cdr3_nt,j_call,v_call,d_call,clone_size
CASSKTSGSTGGTDTQYF,TGTGCCAGCTCAAAGACTAGCGGGAGTACGGGCGGGACAGATACGCAGTATTTT,TRBJ2-3,TRBV18,TRBD2,few
CASLGFDYQPQHF,TGTGCCAGCCTGGGGTTTGACTATCAGCCCCAGCATTTT,TRBJ1-5,TRBV19,-,-
CVSSYGDSGTQYF,TGTGTCAGCAGTTACGGGGACTCAGGGACCCAGTACTTC,TRBJ2-5,TRBV6-6,-,-
CASSPYRGGRGSDTQYF,TGTGCCAGCAGCCCCTACCGTGGGGGGAGGGGGTCAGATACGCAGTATTTT,TRBJ2-3,TRBV11-2,-,many
CASSPWGSGSYNEQFF,TGTGCCAGCAGCCCCTGGGGGAGTGGCTCCTACAATGAGCAGTTCTTC,TRBJ2-1,TRBV7-3,-,few
CASSPGTGQETQYF,TGTGCCAGCAGCCCCGGGACAGGCCAAGAGACCCAGTACTTC,TRBJ2-5,TRBV18,TRBD1,many
CASSYSGASDTQYF,TGTGCCAGCAGTTATAGCGGGGCCTCCGATACGCAGTATTTT,TRBJ2-3,TRBV12-3/TRBV12-4,TRBD2,few
CASGREGLSRSYNEQFF,TGTGCTAGTGGGCGGGAGGGCCTCAGTAGATCCTACAATGAGCAGTTCTTC,TRBJ2-1,TRBV12-5,TRBD2,-
CASSYTRNEQFF,TGTGCCAGCAGTTACACCCGCAATGAGCAGTTCTTC,TRBJ2-1,TRBV6-2/TRBV6-3,-,few
CASSLSGGHSGNTIYF,TGCGCCAGCAGCTTGTCGGGCGGTCACTCTGGAAACACCATATATTTT,TRBJ1-3,TRBV5-1,-,-
CSAEGQPNTGELFF,TGCAGTGCTGAGGGACAACCGAACACCGGGGAGCTGTTTTTT,TRBJ2-2,TRBV20-1,-,-
CSARDLGGADQPQHF,TGCAGTGCTAGGGACCTAGGAGGGGCAGATCAGCCCCAGCATTTT,TRBJ1-5,TRBV20-1,-,-
CASSSRQGSDEQYF,TGTGCCAGCAGCTCCAGGCAGGGCAGCGATGAGCAGTACTTC,TRBJ2-7,TRBV7-2,-,few
CASSPPGTGVTDTQYF,TGTGCCAGCAGCCCCCCCGGGACAGGGGTAACAGATACGCAGTATTTT,TRBJ2-3,TRBV7-2,TRBD1,few
CSAIVAGGIGAQYF,TGCAGTGCTATTGTGGCGGGGGGGATCGGGGCCCAGTACTTC,TRBJ2-5,TRBV20-1,TRBD2,-
CSASRGFGYNEQFF,TGCAGTGCTAGTCGTGGATTTGGCTACAATGAGCAGTTCTTC,TRBJ2-1,TRBV20-1,-,few
CSAREDRGRYNSPLHF,TGCAGTGCTAGGGAGGACAGGGGGAGATATAATTCACCCCTCCACTTT,TRBJ1-6,TRBV20-1,TRBD1,few
CTSSRTLTGPSYEQYF,TGTACCAGCAGCCGTACACTGACAGGACCCTCCTACGAGCAGTACTTC,TRBJ2-7,TRBV28,-,-
CSAQGIGEKLFF,TGCAGTGCACAAGGAATCGGAGAAAAACTGTTTTTT,TRBJ1-4,TRBV20-1,-,-
CASSYWGQGSDTQYF,TGTGCCAGCAGTTACTGGGGACAGGGTTCAGATACGCAGTATTTT,TRBJ2-3,TRBV6-5,TRBD1,few
CASSPRGSYGYTF,TGTGCCAGCAGCCCCAGGGGATCCTATGGCTACACCTTC,TRBJ1-2,TRBV12-3/TRBV12-4,-,-
CSVGWGSGGYTF,TGCAGCGTTGGATGGGGGTCAGGGGGCTACACCTTC,TRBJ1-2,TRBV29-1,-,-
CASSPDSFQETQYF,TGTGCCAGCTCACCAGACAGCTTCCAAGAGACCCAGTACTTC,TRBJ2-5,TRBV18,-,-
CASSQVSRTGTNEKLFF,TGCGCCAGCAGCCAAGTTTCTCGCACGGGTACTAATGAAAAACTGTTTTTT,TRBJ1-4,TRBV4-3,-,-
CASSLAGADIQYF,TGCGCCAGCAGCTTGGCTGGGGCTGACATTCAGTACTTC,TRBJ2-4,TRBV5-1,-,-
CASSSGVPDTQYF,TGTGCCAGCTCTTCGGGGGTACCCGATACGCAGTATTTT,TRBJ2-3,TRBV12-3/TRBV12-4,-,many
CASSLAGADSGNTIYF,TGCGCCAGCAGCTTGGCCGGGGCAGACTCTGGAAACACCATATATTTT,TRBJ1-3,TRBV5-1,-,-
CASSQGIGNYEQYF,TGTGCCAGCAGCCAAGGAATAGGAAACTACGAGCAGTACTTC,TRBJ2-7,TRBV3-1,-,-
CASSFPGTSGGANTGELFF,TGCGCCAGCAGCTTCCCCGGGACTAGCGGGGGCGCTAACACCGGGGAGCTGTTTTTT,TRBJ2-2,TRBV5-1,TRBD2,-
CSATQGVTDTQYF,TGCAGTGCCACCCAGGGGGTCACAGATACGCAGTATTTT,TRBJ2-3,TRBV20-1,TRBD1,-
CASSQEGHQWTLANYGYTF,TGCGCCAGCAGCCAAGAAGGTCATCAATGGACATTAGCTAACTATGGCTACACCTTC,TRBJ1-2,TRBV4-1,-,few
CASSRTTRFHTQYF,TGTGCCAGCAGCCGAACTACTAGATTCCATACGCAGTATTTT,TRBJ2-3,TRBV28,-,few
CSVEDRGGGYTF,TGCAGCGTTGAAGATCGAGGGGGTGGCTACACCTTC,TRBJ1-2,TRBV29-1,-,few
CASRPWSPLNASPLHF,TGTGCCAGCAGGCCGTGGAGCCCTCTTAACGCTTCACCCCTCCACTTT,TRBJ1-6,TRBV27,-,few
CSASFEAFF,TGCAGTGCTAGTTTTGAAGCTTTCTTT,TRBJ1-1,TRBV20-1,-,once
CASSLGTGERQYF,TGTGCCAGCAGCTTAGGGACAGGAGAACGGCAGTACTTC,TRBJ2-7,TRBV5-5,TRBD1,many
CASSPNKGGIQNTEAFF,TGTGCCAGCTCACCAAATAAAGGGGGAATACAGAACACTGAAGCTTTCTTT,TRBJ1-1,TRBV18,-,few
CASSVAGTQETQYF,TGTGCCAGCAGCGTAGCGGGAACCCAAGAGACCCAGTACTTC,TRBJ2-5,TRBV9,-,-
CASSRDTSDTQYF,TGTGCCAGCTCACGGGACACCTCCGATACGCAGTATTTT,TRBJ2-3,TRBV18,-,-
CASSRRWAGGSTDTQYF,TGTGCCAGCAGCCGCCGCTGGGCGGGGGGAAGCACAGATACGCAGTATTTT,TRBJ2-3,TRBV5-8,TRBD2,few
CASSSGQTLEETQYF,TGTGCCAGCAGTTCGGGACAAACATTGGAAGAGACCCAGTACTTC,TRBJ2-5,TRBV12-3/TRBV12-4,-,-
CASSQDPGTRINTQYF,TGTGCCAGCAGCCAAGACCCCGGGACTAGAATAAATACGCAGTATTTT,TRBJ2-3,TRBV3-1,TRBD2,many
CASSYSQGAYGYTF,TGTGCCAGCAGTTACTCACAGGGGGCGTATGGCTACACCTTC,TRBJ1-2,TRBV6-5,TRBD1,many
CASSSGTLSPYNEQFF,TGTGCCAGCAGTTCCGGGACTCTCAGCCCCTACAATGAGCAGTTCTTC,TRBJ2-1,TRBV12-3/TRBV12-4,-,-
CSAPGQGQNIQYF,TGCAGTGCCCCGGGACAGGGACAAAACATTCAGTACTTC,TRBJ2-4,TRBV20-1,TRBD1,-
CASRYGYEQYF,TGTGCCAGCAGGTACGGCTACGAGCAGTACTTC,TRBJ2-7,TRBV11-2,-,-